Below are 9 T cell receptor beta chains sequenced from a single sample in a study of shared clonotypes between healthy human individuals (dated by TCRdb to the early 2020s). Receptor libraries were prepared by the immunoSEQ multiplex PCR assay. The source is immuneACCESS, and TCRdb retained only in-frame sequences with V and J called. Part of the clones is not carried over; for the studies checked, unresolved V genes explain less than half of this, and the remainder is unexplained. The sample profile shows about a million clones; around four fifths of them were found once. Approximately 1.5% of the sample belongs to the ten largest clones. Sequenced: memory CD4+ T cells sorted from blood. The cell subset or site label corresponds to: CD45RA-negative fraction. The origin of the receptors is a man in his late teens or twenties in good health.

This chain links TRBV7-9 with TRBJ2-7; unclear D gene. V gave up 7 bases and J gave up 3 bases, with 13 bases separating them. Germline CDR1 is SEHNR and CDR2 is FQNEAQ (reference sequence). The CDR3 is 13 residues long. This chain's CDR3 is CASILDGNYEQYF. In nucleotides, the CDR3 is TGTGCCAGCATCCTTGACGGCAACTACGAGCAGTACTTC.

Note on this clone: Within the sample, other DNA sequences also encode this same CDR3. The chain joins TRBV5-1 to TRBJ2-3; a weak D match, TRBD1 (6 bases). Germline values: CDR1 SGHRS, CDR2 YFSETQ. The CDR3 spans 14 residues. V lost 4 bases and J 0 bases, leaving 9 bases between the germline ends. DNA of the CDR3: TGCGCCAGCAGCCCTGGGACAAGCACAGATACGCAGTATTTT. Amino acids: CASSPGTSTDTQYF.

To note about this clone: Other DNA sequences from this sample encode an identical CDR3 as well. This sequence joins TRBV5-1 and TRBJ1-6; TRBD1 is a possible D gene (5 bases). Trimming removed 4 bases from V and 7 bases from J, with 9 bases in between. The CDR3 has 13 residues. CDR1 and CDR2 (germline): SGHRS, YFSETQ. The CDR3 protein is CASSLAGNSPLHF. CDR3 sequence (DNA): TGCGCCAGCAGCCTGGCAGGGAATTCACCCCTCCACTTT.

The chain is built from TRBV7-2 and TRBJ2-7, with 7 bases lining up with TRBD1. The ends lost 1 base at V and 0 bases at J; junction bases unmatched: 3. CDR1 and CDR2 from the germline V gene are SGHTA and FQGNSA. There are 15 residues in the CDR3. The CDR3 nucleotides read TGTGCCAGCAGCTTAGTGGGGACAGCCTCCTACGAGCAGTACTTC. Translated, it gives CASSLVGTASYEQYF.

V usage is TRBV11-2 and J usage is TRBJ2-7; 7 nucleotides match TRBD1. From germline, CDR1 is SGHAT and CDR2 FQNNGV. J lost 4 bases, V lost 5 bases, and 14 bases had no gene match. The CDR3 contains 16 residues. As DNA, the CDR3 is TGTGCCAGCAGCCAGAGTACGGGACAGAGCTATTACGAGCAGTACTTC. This translates into CASSQSTGQSYYEQYF.

The gene calls are TRBV6-5 and TRBJ1-2; TRBD1 matches at 8 bases. Trimming took 7 bases from V and 8 from J; bases not matched to a gene: 9. Germline CDR1 reads MNHEY; CDR2 reads SVGAGI. This CDR3 is 13 amino acids long. This CDR3 reads CASKKPGGGGYTF. The DNA for the CDR3 is TGTGCCAGCAAAAAACCAGGGGGCGGAGGCTACACCTTC.

This clone has a handful of counts. V usage is TRBV5-1 and J usage is TRBJ1-2; no definite D call. In germline, CDR1 is SGHRS, CDR2 YFSETQ. The CDR3 is 13 amino acids. Trimming shortened V by 0 bases and J by 3 bases, and 6 bases separated the two germline ends. Here the CDR3 DNA reads TGCGCCAGCAGCTTGGTGTCGGACTATGGCTACACCTTC. It yields the protein CASSLVSDYGYTF.

The CDR3 here is CASTFRTSGGSYNEQFF. The CDR3 coding sequence is TGTGCCAGCACTTTTCGGACTAGCGGGGGGTCATACAATGAGCAGTTCTTC. J is TRBJ2-1 and V is TRBV27; 14 nucleotides align to TRBD2. Trimming at V came to 7 bases and at J to 4 bases, leaving 9 bases not matched to a gene. The germline V gene has CDR1 MNHEY and CDR2 SMNVEV (reference sequence). There are 17 residues in the CDR3.

This clone has a single count. This sequence joins TRBV7-9 and TRBJ2-1, with TRBD2 matching 12 bases. The germline V gene has CDR1 SEHNR and CDR2 FQNEAQ (reference sequence). This CDR3 is 14 amino acids long. The trim removed 7 bases at V and 7 bases at J, leaving 5 bases unmatched. The CDR3 loop reads CASNLAGGPNEQFF. CDR3 DNA: TGTGCCAGCAACCTAGCGGGAGGGCCGAATGAGCAGTTCTTC.